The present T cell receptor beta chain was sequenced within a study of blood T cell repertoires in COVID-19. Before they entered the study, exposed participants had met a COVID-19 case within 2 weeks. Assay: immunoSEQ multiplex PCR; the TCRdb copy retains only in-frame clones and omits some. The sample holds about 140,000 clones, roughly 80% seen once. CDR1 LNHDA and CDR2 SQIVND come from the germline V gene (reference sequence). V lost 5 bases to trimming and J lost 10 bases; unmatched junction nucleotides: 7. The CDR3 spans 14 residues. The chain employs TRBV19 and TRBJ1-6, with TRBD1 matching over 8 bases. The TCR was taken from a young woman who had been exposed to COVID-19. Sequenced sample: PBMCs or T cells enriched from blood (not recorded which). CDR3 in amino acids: CASSFDRGYSPLHF. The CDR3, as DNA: TGTGCCAGTAGTTTCGACAGGGGATACTCACCCCTCCACTTT.